Below, 2 T cell receptor beta chains from the same sample are listed, as sequenced in a study of T cells in Graves' hyperthyroidism and ophthalmopathy. Amplification of TCR beta CDR3 regions was performed using RNA transcripts as template. During a first-round RT-PCR of the TCR CDR3, the HTBI primer set was used. A single record per CDR3 protein comes from TCRdb applying MiXCR to the multiplex PCR reads. This table holds a few hundred thousand distinct CDR3 sequences, roughly 46% found once. The sample was peripheral blood or thyroid tissue (not recorded which). Receptors were obtained from a woman aged 18-29 years with Graves' hyperthyroidism.

This clonotype has more than one count but fewer than ten. This chain uses TRBV24-1 with TRBJ1-2; maybe TRBD1 (6 bases). The ends were cut back, 11 bases at V and 4 bases at J, with 25 bases in the middle. Germline V CDR1 and CDR2: KGHDR, SFDVKD. The CDR3 spans 16 residues. For the CDR3, the DNA is TGTGCCAGCAGCTTGTCAGCAGGGGCCACCACCTATGGCTACACCTTC. As protein: CASSLSAGATTYGYTF.

The chain couples TRBV6-5 to TRBJ1-2; no firm D call. The CDR3 is 14 amino acids. Looked up from germline, CDR1 is MNHEY and CDR2 is SVGAGI. Between the trimmed V and J ends, which lost 2 bases and 8 bases, there was a span of 15 bases. The CDR3 spells CASSYGRPTLGYTF. DNA for the CDR3: TGTGCCAGCAGTTACGGGAGACCCACGCTAGGCTACACCTTC.